This entry features one T cell receptor (beta chain) sequence. This clonotype was counted only a few times. Its antigen is not yet known. Base qualities were left out, and no much larger clone turns up one base away. The data were taken from a study of T cell repertoires in cytomegalovirus infection (dated by TCRdb to about 2019). Study-wide context: Donor HLA type was relevant to the analysis, as public TCR beta signatures indicated carriage of CMV infection together with the matching HLA type.

Study-wide conclusions, independent of this receptor: In the ex vivo response, HLA-C-restricted CMV-specific TCR beta clonotypes were dominant, and in two of eight donors the single most frequent clonotype came from this HLA-C-restricted group. Cumulative frequency of public TCR beta family members discriminated carriers of CMV infection plus the relevant HLA type in this cohort and an independent approximately 370-donor cohort.

V loses 0 bases of germline sequence and J loses 4 bases, and the interval between the two ends is 12 bases. Including the terminal cysteine and phenylalanine, the CDR3 comprises 15 residues. Only CDR3 DNA remains: 45 bases, in frame from the first base. Sequencing instrument: Illumina HiSeq 1500. TCRdb ran its own pipeline on the public reads, namely fastp trimming at Q25 and MiXCR clone calling, and kept in-frame beta chains. Entries are consolidated by CDR3 protein sequence, retaining the most common genes and DNA. Within this sample are roughly 300,000 distinct CDR3 sequences, with roughly 26% of them counted one time only. Roughly 14% of the sample is held by the ten biggest clonotypes.

Sequenced: PBMCs. The V and J genes are TRBV12-3 or TRBV12-4 and TRBJ1-2; matching of 6 bases hints at TRBD1 as the D gene. This clonotype was sampled from a human donor in good health (CMV status not recorded). Some clones in this sample may be carry-over from other donors' samples. The nucleotide sequence is TGTGCCAGCAGTTTAGCGGGGGGCGGCCTCTATGGCTACACCTTC. Translated, it gives CASSLAGGGLYGYTF.